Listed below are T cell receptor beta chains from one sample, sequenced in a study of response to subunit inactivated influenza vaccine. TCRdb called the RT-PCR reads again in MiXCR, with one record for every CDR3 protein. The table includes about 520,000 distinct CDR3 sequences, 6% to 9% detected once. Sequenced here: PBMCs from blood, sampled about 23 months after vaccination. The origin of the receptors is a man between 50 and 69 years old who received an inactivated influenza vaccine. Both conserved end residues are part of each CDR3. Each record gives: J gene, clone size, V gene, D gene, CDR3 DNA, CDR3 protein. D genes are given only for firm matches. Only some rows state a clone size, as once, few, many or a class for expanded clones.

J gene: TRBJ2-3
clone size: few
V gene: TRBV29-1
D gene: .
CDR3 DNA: TGCAGCGTTGAACTTGCTATAAGGTTCGATACGCAGTATTTT
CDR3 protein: CSVELAIRFDTQYF

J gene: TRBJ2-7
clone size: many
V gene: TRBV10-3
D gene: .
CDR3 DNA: TGTGCCATTCAGGGCTCCTACGAGCAGTACTTC
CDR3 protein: CAIQGSYEQYF

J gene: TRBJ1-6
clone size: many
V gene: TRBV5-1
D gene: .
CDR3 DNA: TGCGCCAGCAGCTTGGACAGGGTCGATAGCTCCTATAATTCACCCCTCCACTTT
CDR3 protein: CASSLDRVDSSYNSPLHF

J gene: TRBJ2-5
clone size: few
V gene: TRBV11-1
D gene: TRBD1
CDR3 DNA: TGTGCCAGCAGCTTAAGTGGGACAGGAGGAAAGACCCAGTACTTC
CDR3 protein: CASSLSGTGGKTQYF

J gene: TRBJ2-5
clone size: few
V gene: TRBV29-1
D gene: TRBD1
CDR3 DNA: TGCAGCGTTGTGGCGGATCGGGACAGACAAGAGACCCAGTACTTC
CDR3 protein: CSVVADRDRQETQYF

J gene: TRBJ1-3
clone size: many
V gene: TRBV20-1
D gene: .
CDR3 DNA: TGCAGTGCTAGACCAACGGACAGCCACCCAAACACCATATATTTT
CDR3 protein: CSARPTDSHPNTIYF

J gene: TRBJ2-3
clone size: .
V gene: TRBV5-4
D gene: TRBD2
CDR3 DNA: TGTGCCAGCAGTCTGCAAATGATAGCGGGAGGATCGGATACGCAGTATTTT
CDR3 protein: CASSLQMIAGGSDTQYF

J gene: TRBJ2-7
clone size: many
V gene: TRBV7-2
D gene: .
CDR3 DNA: TGTGCCAGCAGCACGGACAGCTACCCAATCTACGAGCAGTACTTC
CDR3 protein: CASSTDSYPIYEQYF

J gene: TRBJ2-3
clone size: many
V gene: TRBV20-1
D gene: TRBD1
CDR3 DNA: TGCAGTGCCCCAGGACAGGGGGCAGATACGCAGTATTTT
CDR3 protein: CSAPGQGADTQYF

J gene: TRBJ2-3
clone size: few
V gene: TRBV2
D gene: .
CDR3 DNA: TGTGCCAGCAGTGACTCGGCAGATACGCAGTATTTT
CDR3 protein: CASSDSADTQYF

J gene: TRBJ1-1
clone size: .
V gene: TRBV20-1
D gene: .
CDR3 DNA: TGCAGTGCTAGTGAAAGAGCGAACACTGAAGCTTTCTTT
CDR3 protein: CSASERANTEAFF

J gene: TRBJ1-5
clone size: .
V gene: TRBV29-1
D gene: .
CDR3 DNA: TGCAGCTTATCTAGGGGGGAGCCCCAGCATTTT
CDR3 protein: CSLSRGEPQHF

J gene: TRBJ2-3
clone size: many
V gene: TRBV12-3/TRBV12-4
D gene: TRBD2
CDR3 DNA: TGTGCCAGCAGTTTCTTGGAAACTAGCGGGGGGGCCTTAGATACGCAGTATTTT
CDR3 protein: CASSFLETSGGALDTQYF

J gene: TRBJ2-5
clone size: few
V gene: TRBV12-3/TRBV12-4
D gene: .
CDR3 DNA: TGTGCCAGCAGTTTATATGCGGGGGCCCTACGAGGGACCCAGTACTTC
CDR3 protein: CASSLYAGALRGTQYF